The rows below give T cell receptor beta chains drawn from one sample of a study of T-cell memory formation after mild COVID-19. One entry per CDR3 protein, called by TCRdb with MiXCR from the 5' RACE reads. The sample includes 450,000 or so distinct CDR3 sequences, around 18% of them seen just once. Sequencing was performed on PBMCs or a T cell subset sorted from them (not recorded which). These receptors all come from an adult woman who had mild COVID-19 (a few samples of this study predate the infection). Cell type and time point are not known. Each CDR3 is given with its conserved first and last residue. The order of the fields is V gene, clone size, D gene, J gene, CDR3 protein, CDR3 DNA. The D gene is left open where the match is weak. Some rows have no size entry. The others give once, few or many, or a class for an expanded clone.

V gene: TRBV12-3/TRBV12-4
clone size: few
D gene: NA
J gene: TRBJ1-2
CDR3 protein: CASSYRLRDGYTF
CDR3 DNA: TGTGCCAGCAGTTACCGCTTGCGGGATGGCTACACCTTC

V gene: TRBV6-2/TRBV6-3
clone size: NA
D gene: TRBD1
J gene: TRBJ2-3
CDR3 protein: CASSYSTGTGTTDTQYF
CDR3 DNA: TGTGCCAGCAGTTACTCGACAGGGACAGGGACGACAGATACGCAGTATTTT

V gene: TRBV4-1
clone size: NA
D gene: NA
J gene: TRBJ1-6
CDR3 protein: CASSRFAGARNSPLHF
CDR3 DNA: TGCGCCAGCAGCCGCTTCGCGGGGGCCCGGAATTCACCCCTCCACTTT

V gene: TRBV2
clone size: NA
D gene: NA
J gene: TRBJ2-5
CDR3 protein: CASSSGPYQGGYQETQYF
CDR3 DNA: TGTGCCAGCAGTTCGGGCCCTTACCAGGGGGGGTACCAAGAGACCCAGTACTTC

V gene: TRBV6-1
clone size: many
D gene: TRBD2
J gene: TRBJ2-7
CDR3 protein: CASTVEAGGYEQYF
CDR3 DNA: TGTGCCAGCACGGTTGAGGCGGGGGGTTACGAGCAGTACTTC

V gene: TRBV6-5
clone size: NA
D gene: NA
J gene: TRBJ2-3
CDR3 protein: CASRRNLAYADTQYF
CDR3 DNA: TGTGCCAGCAGACGGAATCTAGCATACGCAGATACGCAGTATTTT

V gene: TRBV15
clone size: NA
D gene: NA
J gene: TRBJ1-1
CDR3 protein: CATSRDRGYTEAFF
CDR3 DNA: TGTGCCACCAGCAGAGACAGGGGTTACACTGAAGCTTTCTTT

V gene: TRBV20-1
clone size: NA
D gene: NA
J gene: TRBJ1-3
CDR3 protein: CSARGSGDGPSSGNTIYF
CDR3 DNA: TGCAGTGCTAGAGGGAGTGGAGATGGTCCGAGCTCTGGAAACACCATATATTTT

V gene: TRBV7-3
clone size: NA
D gene: NA
J gene: TRBJ2-1
CDR3 protein: CASSSGLGGAEQFF
CDR3 DNA: TGTGCCAGCAGCTCTGGACTAGGGGGGGCAGAGCAGTTCTTC

V gene: TRBV18
clone size: few
D gene: NA
J gene: TRBJ2-7
CDR3 protein: CASSPPGTASYEQYF
CDR3 DNA: TGTGCCAGCTCACCACCTGGGACGGCATCCTACGAGCAGTACTTC

V gene: TRBV7-9
clone size: few
D gene: NA
J gene: TRBJ2-1
CDR3 protein: CASSLMHEQFF
CDR3 DNA: TGTGCCAGCAGCTTGATGCATGAGCAGTTCTTC

V gene: TRBV4-1
clone size: few
D gene: NA
J gene: TRBJ1-4
CDR3 protein: CASSNPNEKLFF
CDR3 DNA: TGCGCCAGCAGTAACCCCAATGAAAAACTGTTTTTT

V gene: TRBV5-1
clone size: NA
D gene: NA
J gene: TRBJ1-5
CDR3 protein: CASSFGAGTQPQHF
CDR3 DNA: TGCGCCAGCAGCTTCGGGGCAGGGACTCAGCCCCAGCATTTT

V gene: TRBV29-1
clone size: NA
D gene: NA
J gene: TRBJ2-7
CDR3 protein: CSASQDYEQYF
CDR3 DNA: TGCAGCGCATCCCAGGACTACGAGCAGTACTTC

V gene: TRBV9
clone size: few
D gene: TRBD1
J gene: TRBJ1-1
CDR3 protein: CASLPFQGATEAFF
CDR3 DNA: TGTGCCAGTCTTCCTTTCCAGGGGGCGACTGAAGCTTTCTTT

V gene: TRBV7-2
clone size: few
D gene: TRBD2
J gene: TRBJ2-3
CDR3 protein: CASSSRQGLGQYF
CDR3 DNA: TGTGCCAGCAGCTCGCGCCAAGGACTAGGGCAGTATTTT

V gene: TRBV28
clone size: few
D gene: NA
J gene: TRBJ1-2
CDR3 protein: CASSPRAQMGRTF
CDR3 DNA: TGTGCCAGCAGTCCCCGGGCCCAAATGGGGCGCACCTTC

V gene: TRBV14
clone size: NA
D gene: NA
J gene: TRBJ2-2
CDR3 protein: CASSQGPSHTGELFF
CDR3 DNA: TGTGCCAGCAGCCAAGGACCGTCCCACACCGGGGAGCTGTTTTTT

V gene: TRBV19
clone size: NA
D gene: TRBD1
J gene: TRBJ2-2
CDR3 protein: CASTKQGPNTGELFF
CDR3 DNA: TGTGCCAGTACTAAACAGGGGCCGAACACCGGGGAGCTGTTTTTT

V gene: TRBV24-1
clone size: few
D gene: TRBD2
J gene: TRBJ2-1
CDR3 protein: CATSSIAGVDNEQFF
CDR3 DNA: TGTGCCACCAGTAGCATAGCGGGGGTCGACAATGAGCAGTTCTTC

V gene: TRBV20-1
clone size: few
D gene: NA
J gene: TRBJ1-2
CDR3 protein: CSAVDRDTSRYGYTF
CDR3 DNA: TGCAGTGCTGTTGACCGGGACACTTCTCGCTATGGCTACACCTTC

V gene: TRBV6-5
clone size: few
D gene: TRBD1
J gene: TRBJ1-1
CDR3 protein: CASSPGTGGLSLLEAFF
CDR3 DNA: TGTGCCAGCAGTCCCGGGACAGGGGGCCTATCTCTACTTGAAGCTTTCTTT

V gene: TRBV11-1
clone size: few
D gene: TRBD1
J gene: TRBJ2-7
CDR3 protein: CASSPSGTGVYEQYF
CDR3 DNA: TGTGCCAGCAGCCCTAGTGGGACAGGGGTCTACGAGCAGTACTTC

V gene: TRBV30
clone size: few
D gene: NA
J gene: TRBJ2-7
CDR3 protein: CAWSVGLASPYEQYF
CDR3 DNA: TGTGCCTGGAGTGTAGGGCTAGCTTCCCCCTACGAGCAGTACTTC

V gene: TRBV4-1
clone size: NA
D gene: NA
J gene: TRBJ2-4
CDR3 protein: CASSQVVAGEIQYF
CDR3 DNA: TGCGCCAGCAGCCAAGTTGTTGCTGGTGAAATTCAGTACTTC

V gene: TRBV6-5
clone size: few
D gene: NA
J gene: TRBJ2-2
CDR3 protein: CASNRGIAATGELFF
CDR3 DNA: TGTGCCAGCAACCGAGGAATAGCGGCCACCGGGGAGCTGTTTTTT

V gene: TRBV12-3/TRBV12-4
clone size: few
D gene: NA
J gene: TRBJ1-3
CDR3 protein: CASSVGKVAPYF
CDR3 DNA: TGTGCCAGCAGTGTGGGAAAGGTAGCCCCCTATTTT

V gene: TRBV24-1
clone size: few
D gene: NA
J gene: TRBJ2-2
CDR3 protein: CATANRVNTGELFF
CDR3 DNA: TGTGCCACCGCAAACAGGGTTAACACCGGGGAGCTGTTTTTT

V gene: TRBV20-1
clone size: few
D gene: NA
J gene: TRBJ1-1
CDR3 protein: CSARDRRMNTEAFF
CDR3 DNA: TGCAGTGCTCGAGACAGGAGAATGAACACTGAAGCTTTCTTT

V gene: TRBV7-9
clone size: NA
D gene: TRBD1
J gene: TRBJ1-2
CDR3 protein: CASSRQGRYGYTF
CDR3 DNA: TGTGCCAGCAGCCGACAGGGTCGCTATGGCTACACCTTC

V gene: TRBV4-1
clone size: few
D gene: TRBD2
J gene: TRBJ2-7
CDR3 protein: CASSRGLAATTMSSYEQYF
CDR3 DNA: TGCGCCAGCAGCCGCGGACTAGCGGCTACTACGATGAGCTCCTACGAGCAGTACTTC

V gene: TRBV12-3/TRBV12-4
clone size: few
D gene: NA
J gene: TRBJ1-2
CDR3 protein: CASTLGAGVGYTF
CDR3 DNA: TGTGCCAGCACCTTGGGGGCAGGGGTAGGCTACACCTTC

V gene: TRBV4-1
clone size: NA
D gene: NA
J gene: TRBJ1-1
CDR3 protein: CASSHPQGTNTEAFF
CDR3 DNA: TGCGCCAGCAGCCATCCCCAGGGAACCAACACTGAAGCTTTCTTT

V gene: TRBV7-2
clone size: NA
D gene: TRBD2
J gene: TRBJ2-1
CDR3 protein: CASSPGGLAGTYNEQFF
CDR3 DNA: TGTGCCAGCAGCCCAGGAGGACTAGCGGGGACTTACAATGAGCAGTTCTTC

V gene: TRBV6-2/TRBV6-3
clone size: few
D gene: NA
J gene: TRBJ2-7
CDR3 protein: CASSYSSRGPAEGQYF
CDR3 DNA: TGTGCCAGCAGTTACTCGTCTCGGGGCCCTGCCGAGGGGCAGTACTTC

V gene: TRBV5-1
clone size: many
D gene: NA
J gene: TRBJ1-1
CDR3 protein: CASSLVSGNTEAFF
CDR3 DNA: TGCGCCAGCAGCTTGGTCTCAGGGAACACTGAAGCTTTCTTT

V gene: TRBV5-1
clone size: NA
D gene: NA
J gene: TRBJ1-1
CDR3 protein: CASSSSGRTNTEAFF
CDR3 DNA: TGCGCCAGCAGCTCCTCGGGACGGACGAACACTGAAGCTTTCTTT

V gene: TRBV15
clone size: few
D gene: NA
J gene: TRBJ2-7
CDR3 protein: CATSSGLGALGYEQYF
CDR3 DNA: TGTGCCACCAGCAGTGGACTGGGGGCCCTGGGCTACGAGCAGTACTTC

V gene: TRBV10-3
clone size: few
D gene: TRBD2
J gene: TRBJ2-3
CDR3 protein: CAISESSLAADTQYF
CDR3 DNA: TGTGCCATCAGTGAGTCCTCCCTAGCGGCAGATACGCAGTATTTT

V gene: TRBV12-3/TRBV12-4
clone size: NA
D gene: NA
J gene: TRBJ2-5
CDR3 protein: CASSPTGAQYF
CDR3 DNA: TGTGCCAGCAGTCCCACTGGTGCCCAGTACTTC

V gene: TRBV11-2
clone size: NA
D gene: NA
J gene: TRBJ2-3
CDR3 protein: CASSLDRQTQYF
CDR3 DNA: TGTGCCAGCAGCCTCGACAGGCAGACGCAGTATTTT

V gene: TRBV4-1
clone size: NA
D gene: NA
J gene: TRBJ1-6
CDR3 protein: CASRRLGEGAYNSPLHF
CDR3 DNA: TGCGCCAGCAGGCGACTTGGGGAAGGGGCATATAATTCACCCCTCCACTTT

V gene: TRBV7-3
clone size: few
D gene: TRBD2
J gene: TRBJ2-5
CDR3 protein: CASSMTSGRERETQYF
CDR3 DNA: TGTGCCAGCAGCATGACTAGCGGGAGAGAGAGGGAGACCCAGTACTTC

V gene: TRBV4-1
clone size: NA
D gene: NA
J gene: TRBJ2-7
CDR3 protein: CASSQWDGNTYEQYF
CDR3 DNA: TGCGCCAGCAGCCAGTGGGACGGTAATACCTACGAGCAGTACTTC

V gene: TRBV19
clone size: few
D gene: NA
J gene: TRBJ2-7
CDR3 protein: CASSSQGHSSEQYF
CDR3 DNA: TGTGCCAGTAGTTCCCAGGGTCACAGCTCCGAGCAGTACTTC

V gene: TRBV19
clone size: NA
D gene: TRBD1
J gene: TRBJ2-7
CDR3 protein: CASSIAGQGSYEQYF
CDR3 DNA: TGTGCCAGTAGTATTGCAGGACAGGGCTCCTACGAGCAGTACTTC

V gene: TRBV23-1
clone size: NA
D gene: NA
J gene: TRBJ2-2
CDR3 protein: CASSSDLRFRLTPTGELFF
CDR3 DNA: TGCGCCAGTAGTTCCGATTTGCGATTTCGACTAACCCCCACCGGGGAGCTGTTTTTT

V gene: TRBV5-5
clone size: NA
D gene: NA
J gene: TRBJ2-3
CDR3 protein: CASSQITGRSTDTQYF
CDR3 DNA: TGTGCCAGCAGCCAGATCACAGGGAGGAGCACAGATACGCAGTATTTT

V gene: TRBV2
clone size: few
D gene: TRBD2
J gene: TRBJ2-2
CDR3 protein: CASSAWVASGPTGELFF
CDR3 DNA: TGTGCCAGCAGTGCATGGGTGGCTAGCGGTCCCACCGGGGAGCTGTTTTTT

V gene: TRBV3-1
clone size: few
D gene: TRBD1
J gene: TRBJ2-2
CDR3 protein: CASSPGQGQTGELFF
CDR3 DNA: TGTGCCAGCAGCCCGGGACAGGGTCAAACCGGGGAGCTGTTTTTT

V gene: TRBV10-3
clone size: NA
D gene: NA
J gene: TRBJ2-1
CDR3 protein: CAISEGESSYNEQFF
CDR3 DNA: TGTGCCATCAGTGAGGGGGAGAGCTCCTACAATGAGCAGTTCTTC

V gene: TRBV9
clone size: few
D gene: NA
J gene: TRBJ2-1
CDR3 protein: CASSVEQYREQFF
CDR3 DNA: TGTGCCAGCAGCGTAGAACAGTACCGTGAGCAGTTCTTC

V gene: TRBV20-1
clone size: many
D gene: NA
J gene: TRBJ2-2
CDR3 protein: CSARRLNTGELFF
CDR3 DNA: TGCAGTGCTAGACGGCTGAACACCGGGGAGCTGTTTTTT

V gene: TRBV12-3/TRBV12-4
clone size: NA
D gene: NA
J gene: TRBJ2-6
CDR3 protein: CASSPTPGSPGANVLTF
CDR3 DNA: TGTGCCAGCAGTCCCACCCCCGGGTCCCCTGGGGCCAACGTCCTGACTTTC

V gene: TRBV11-3
clone size: many
D gene: NA
J gene: TRBJ2-5
CDR3 protein: CASSLNSRETQYF
CDR3 DNA: TGTGCCAGCAGCTTAAACAGTCGGGAGACCCAGTACTTC